The rows below give T cell receptor beta chains drawn from one sample of a study of T cells in Graves' hyperthyroidism and ophthalmopathy. From the multiplex PCR reads, TCRdb called clonotypes with MiXCR, one entry per CDR3 protein. The sample has fewer than 750,000 distinct CDR3 sequences, about half seen once. The specimen sequenced was peripheral blood or thyroid tissue (not recorded which). The receptor set was obtained from a woman younger than 30 with Graves' hyperthyroidism. The CDR3 runs from the conserved cysteine through the conserved F or W. D genes are given only for firm matches. For some rows the clone size is stated as once, few or many, or as a class when expanded; others skip it.

j_gene,d_gene,abundance,v_gene,CDR3aa
TRBJ2-5,TRBD2,many,TRBV10-2,CASSTGTRQTQYF
TRBJ2-7,NA,NA,TRBV2,CASSGGTEAYEQYF
TRBJ1-4,TRBD1,NA,TRBV7-9,CASSSRKGTDEKLFF
TRBJ2-5,TRBD2,NA,TRBV7-2,CASSLSGGSGIKETQYF
TRBJ2-2,NA,few,TRBV7-3,CASSRDLLAGSAGELFF
TRBJ1-2,TRBD1,NA,TRBV2,CASSPQGLGEERTSNYGYTF
TRBJ1-2,NA,NA,TRBV19,CASSIDLTSYGYTF
TRBJ2-6,TRBD1,many,TRBV7-3,CASSLTVGQGFSGANVLTF
TRBJ2-7,NA,NA,TRBV19,CARWLGVYEQYF
TRBJ1-6,TRBD1,NA,TRBV7-9,CASSAGQGRDSPLHF
TRBJ2-5,TRBD1,NA,TRBV7-8,CASSLEFRTGRRETQYF
TRBJ1-1,NA,few,TRBV5-1,CASSLTTGYAPEAFF
TRBJ2-5,TRBD2,many,TRBV12-3/TRBV12-4,CASSDAGGGQETQYF
TRBJ2-1,NA,many,TRBV7-9,CASTVRAGLVDNEQFF
TRBJ2-7,TRBD2,NA,TRBV7-6,CASRLAGVNEQYF
TRBJ1-6,NA,many,TRBV30,CAWRQYNSPLHF
TRBJ1-6,TRBD1,many,TRBV20-1,CSARDRDRGIDSPLHF
TRBJ2-7,TRBD1,many,TRBV10-3,CAIRGGQGSYEQYF
TRBJ2-5,TRBD1,NA,TRBV20-1,CSAREGTGSETQYF
TRBJ2-7,TRBD1,many,TRBV24-1,CATSPGTGSDEQYF
TRBJ2-5,TRBD2,NA,TRBV25-1,CASSEPLGTSGQETQYF
TRBJ2-5,NA,NA,TRBV14,CASRPSGGQEETQYF
TRBJ2-7,TRBD2,NA,TRBV5-1,CASSKGGALSYEQYF
TRBJ1-3,TRBD1,many,TRBV9,CASSGGDSSGNTIYF
TRBJ2-6,NA,NA,TRBV13,CASSLGGRANVLTF
TRBJ1-5,TRBD1,many,TRBV19,CASSDLRGQGTPQHF
TRBJ1-2,NA,NA,TRBV15,CVTSNRRYGYTF
TRBJ2-7,NA,few,TRBV6-5,CASSPTMVGGPSYEQYF
TRBJ1-3,TRBD1,NA,TRBV15,CATSSSGQGRNTIYF
TRBJ1-2,NA,NA,TRBV20-1,CSARDLTGYGYTF
TRBJ2-4,NA,few,TRBV2,CASALENGNIQYF
TRBJ2-7,TRBD1,once,TRBV24-1,CATSGDRGSGQYF
TRBJ1-2,TRBD1,many,TRBV5-8,CASSLVTGQDYGYTF
TRBJ1-3,NA,many,TRBV2,CASRGILYRRSGNTIYF
TRBJ1-1,TRBD1,NA,TRBV20-1,CSAKSTQGANRAFF
TRBJ1-4,NA,many,TRBV7-2,CASSLEVAWGQLFF
TRBJ2-7,TRBD2,NA,TRBV12-3/TRBV12-4,CASSSAYSGYYEQYF
TRBJ1-2,NA,many,TRBV4-1,CASSQNPGDLYGYTF
TRBJ2-3,NA,NA,TRBV20-1,CSARTAYRTDTQYF
TRBJ2-5,NA,NA,TRBV20-1,CSANGLSENLETQYF
TRBJ1-3,NA,NA,TRBV5-1,CASSLASGLNYGYTIYF
TRBJ1-2,NA,NA,TRBV27,CASSFGPLWSYTF
TRBJ1-4,TRBD1,few,TRBV4-1,CASSHLGRDRQNNEKLFF